The 15 T cell receptor beta chains presented below share a single source sample, sequenced in a study of cytomegalovirus exposure and HLA in healthy donors. Measured with immunoSEQ multiplex PCR; TCRdb has only the in-frame clones, and not every one. This sample has over 200,000 clones, with approximately 87% found just once. Source material: PBMCs. All receptors derive from a woman aged 18-35 years in good health and CMV-seronegative.

This rearrangement joins TRBV11-2 to TRBJ2-7; D gene ambiguous. Germline values: CDR1 SGHAT, CDR2 FQNNGV. Trimming removed 5 bases from V and 0 bases from J, with 14 bases in between. The CDR3 has 15 residues. In DNA form, the CDR3 reads TGTGCCAGCAGCCGAACGACTGAACCCTCCTACGAGCAGTACTTC. It specifies CASSRTTEPSYEQYF.

This clone was seen once. The chain joins TRBV27 to TRBJ1-2; D not certain. The CDR3 contains 13 residues. Trimming cost V 5 bases and J 4 bases, with 11 bases left between them. Germline loops: CDR1 MNHEY, CDR2 SMNVEV (reference sequence). CDR3 sequence reads: CASSPTPGYGYTF. In nucleotides, the CDR3 is TGTGCCAGCAGTCCAACCCCCGGCTATGGCTACACCTTC.

This sequence joins TRBV5-4 and TRBJ2-3, with D possibly TRBD1 on 6 matching bases. V gave up 4 bases and J gave up 9 bases, with 12 bases separating them. The V gene's germline CDR1 is SGHNT and CDR2 YYREEE (reference sequence). This CDR3 has 12 residues. In DNA, the CDR3 is TGTGCCAGCAGCGGAACAGGGCCGACGCAGTATTTT. This translates into CASSGTGPTQYF.

The chain employs TRBV5-6 and TRBJ1-2; no reliable D call. The germline V gene has CDR1 SGHDT and CDR2 YYEEEE. This CDR3 is 12 amino acids long. Between the trimmed V and J ends, which lost 2 bases and 7 bases, there was a span of 9 bases. CDR3 residues: CASSFGVAGYTF. The DNA for the CDR3 is TGTGCCAGCAGCTTCGGGGTTGCTGGCTACACCTTC.

The V and J genes are TRBV5-1 and TRBJ2-2; D not certain. Germline CDR1 and CDR2: SGHRS and YFSETQ. V shed 0 bases and J shed 3 bases, with 6 bases lying between them. CDR3 length: 14 amino acids. The CDR3 bases are TGCGCCAGCAGCTTGGCCACGGACACCGGGGAGCTGTTTTTT. It specifies CASSLATDTGELFF.

The genes are TRBV9 and TRBJ1-1, with 8 bases lining up with TRBD1. The CDR3 length is 14 residues. The J segment lost 7 bases and the V segment lost 2 bases, leaving 7 bases of the junction unmatched. Germline values: CDR1 SGDLS, CDR2 YYNGEE. CDR3 coding DNA: TGTGCCAGCAGCGTTGGGGGACAGGTCCATGAAGCTTTCTTT. It encodes CASSVGGQVHEAFF.

The V and J genes are TRBV5-1 and TRBJ2-5, with 9 bases identical to TRBD1. CDR1 and CDR2 (germline): SGHRS, YFSETQ. Trimming cost V 4 bases and J 7 bases; bases outside gene matches: 11. CDR3 size: 15 residues. The CDR3 sequence is CASSEQGAQEGTQYF. For the CDR3, the DNA is TGCGCCAGCAGCGAACAGGGGGCGCAGGAAGGGACCCAGTACTTC.

The rearrangement uses TRBV27 and TRBJ1-2; D is undetermined. Germline CDR1 MNHEY, CDR2 SMNVEV (reference sequence). The length of the CDR3 is 15 residues. V was trimmed by 2 bases and J by 0 bases, leaving 10 bases between them. The CDR3 protein is CASSLSRVANYGYTF. The CDR3 DNA follows: TGTGCCAGCAGTTTAAGTCGGGTGGCTAACTATGGCTACACCTTC.

V gene TRBV27 combines with J gene TRBJ2-1, with D possibly being TRBD1 (6 bases). Trimming took off 5 bases at V and 11 bases at J, with 19 bases between the two ends. This CDR3 has 14 amino acids. Looked up from germline, CDR1 is MNHEY and CDR2 is SMNVEV (reference sequence). CDR3 loop: CASSPSDSLVKQFF. The CDR3 DNA reads as TGTGCCAGCAGTCCGTCGGACAGCCTGGTTAAGCAGTTCTTC.

V usage is TRBV7-3 and J usage is TRBJ2-7, with D unresolved. In germline, CDR1 is SGHTA, CDR2 FQGTGA. The V gene lost 2 bases and the J gene lost 13 bases, with 9 bases spanning the gap. This CDR3 comprises 10 residues. The CDR3 here is CASSLPSEYF. The CDR3, as DNA: TGTGCCAGCAGCTTACCCTCCGAATACTTC. The full variable domain, with the rest looked up from reference TRBV7-3 and TRBJ2-7, is GAGVSQTPSNKVTEKGKYVELRCDPISGHTALYWYRQSLGQGPEFLIYFQGTGAADDSGLPNDRFFAVRPEGSVSTLKIQRTERGDSAVYLCASSLPSEYFGPGTRLTVT.

V and J are TRBV2 and TRBJ2-1; 7 nucleotides agree with TRBD1. Germline V gene lookup returns CDR1 SNHLY and CDR2 FYNNEI. V was pared by 7 bases and J by 0 bases, with 6 bases of the junction left unmatched. This CDR3 contains 15 residues. Written as DNA, the CDR3 is TGTGCCAGCACGGGACAGACTTACTCCTACAATGAGCAGTTCTTC. It translates to CASTGQTYSYNEQFF.

In this sample, this clone turned up once. The V and J genes are TRBV2 and TRBJ2-7; D could derive from TRBD1 or TRBD2 (5 bases each). Per germline, CDR1 SNHLY and CDR2 FYNNEI. The V end was cut by 6 bases, the J end by 2 bases, with 23 bases between. CDR3 length: 17 residues. The chain's CDR3 is CASSLDWDGQLAYEQYF. The CDR3 nucleotides are TGTGCCAGCAGCCTTGACTGGGACGGACAATTGGCCTACGAGCAGTACTTC.

The count of this clone is one. The chain combines TRBV14 with TRBJ2-7, with TRBD2 matching over 11 bases. Germline-derived CDR1 and CDR2 are SGHDN and FVKESK. The ends lost 5 bases at V and 2 bases at J; junction bases unmatched: 5. This CDR3 is built from 15 residues. CDR3 sequence reads: CASSARLAGTYEQYF. The CDR3 nucleotides are TGTGCCAGCAGCGCCCGACTAGCGGGGACCTACGAGCAGTACTTC.

This chain links TRBV6-1 with TRBJ1-5; TRBD1 is a possible D gene (5 bases). The CDR3 spans 15 residues. Germline CDR1 and CDR2: MNHNS and SASEGT. V gave up 4 bases and J gave up 0 bases, with 10 bases separating them. DNA of the CDR3: TGTGCCAGCAGTGGCCAGGGAAATAGCAATCAGCCCCAGCATTTT. Its protein is CASSGQGNSNQPQHF.

This sequence joins TRBV11-3 and TRBJ2-1, with a tentative D call TRBD2 (6 bases). Trimming removed 1 base from V and 1 base from J, with 11 bases in between. The CDR3 loop spans 16 amino acids. Germline values: CDR1 SGHNT, CDR2 YENEEA. As DNA, the CDR3 is TGTGCCAGCAGCTTAGGGCGGGGTGAGTCCTACAATGAGCAGTTCTTC. As protein: CASSLGRGESYNEQFF.